This T cell receptor (beta chain) came from a study of blood T cell repertoires in COVID-19. Study summary: Collection of acute and convalescent COVID-19 samples took place in the United States, Italy and Spain.

There are 11 residues in the CDR3. V lost 3 bases, J lost 5 bases, and 4 bases lay in between. Original methodology: Nucleated cell number was recorded as an estimate derived from reference gene primer amplification. Here immunoSEQ multiplex PCR was the method, and the copy in TCRdb shows in-frame clones only, minus some. V and J calls and clone size are copied from that table; D and trimming were computed from the DNA. The profile shows 150,000 to 200,000 clones, 88% of them singletons. This chain uses TRBV12-3 or TRBV12-4 with TRBJ2-5; D call uncertain. The specimen sequenced was peripheral blood. The sequence was obtained from a man aged 35-49 years with active or convalescent COVID-19. CDR3 nucleotides: TGTGCCAGCAGTTTCGTGGAGACCCAGTACTTC. Translated, it gives CASSFVETQYF.